The rows below give T cell receptor beta chains drawn from one sample of a study of T cell responses to AZD1222 COVID-19 vaccine. TCRdb's table, derived via immunoSEQ multiplex PCR, lists solely in-frame clones and lacks some. This table has more than 150,000 clones, about 90% appearing once. The sequenced sample was peripheral blood, obtained on day 0 of AZD1222 vaccination. The source of these receptors is an adult in good health. Each CDR3 is given with its conserved first and last residue. The D gene is left open where the match is weak. Some rows mark clone size as missing; the rest say once, few, many or name a class of expanded clone.

J	V	D	size	DNA	CDR3
TRBJ2-5	TRBV9	TRBD1	.	TGTGCCAGCAGCGCGGGACAGAGAATAAAAGAGACCCAGTACTTC	CASSAGQRIKETQYF
TRBJ2-5	TRBV29-1	.	.	TGCAGCGTTCCTCCGACTGACCTTCGGACCCAGTACTTC	CSVPPTDLRTQYF
TRBJ2-7	TRBV4-1	.	few	TGCGCCAGCAGCCTACTACTCCAAACCTACGAGCAGTACTTC	CASSLLLQTYEQYF
TRBJ1-5	TRBV2	.	.	TGTGCCAGCAGTGAAGCGTCCGGGGGACTCAATCAGCCCCAGCATTTT	CASSEASGGLNQPQHF
TRBJ1-2	TRBV5-6	.	.	TGTGCCAGCAGCTTAACCGGGACGGTAGTCTATGGCTACACCTTC	CASSLTGTVVYGYTF
TRBJ2-1	TRBV10-1	TRBD2	.	TGCGCCATCGAAACTAGCGGCCGGGGGGATGAGCAGTTCTTC	CAIETSGRGDEQFF
TRBJ1-2	TRBV4-3	TRBD1	few	TGCGCCAGCAGCCAAGAAGTCGAGGGGGCAGGTGGCTACACCTTC	CASSQEVEGAGGYTF
TRBJ2-4	TRBV11-2	TRBD2	.	TGTGCCAGCTCGCCTAATAGCGGGAGATCCAAAAACATTCAGTACTTC	CASSPNSGRSKNIQYF
TRBJ1-5	TRBV3-1/TRBV3-2	TRBD1	.	TGTGCCAGCAGCGGGACAGGCGATCAGCCCCAGCATTTT	CASSGTGDQPQHF
TRBJ2-2	TRBV10-3	.	.	TGTGCCCCGGAGGCTAGACCATTGAACACCGGGGAGCTGTTTTTT	CAPEARPLNTGELFF
TRBJ1-6	TRBV6-5	.	.	TGTGCCAGCAGAGATACAGGGCTAGAATCACCCCTCCACTTT	CASRDTGLESPLHF
TRBJ1-5	TRBV5-6	TRBD1	.	TGTGCCAGCAGCTACAGGGGACCTAGCAATCAGCCCCAGCATTTT	CASSYRGPSNQPQHF
TRBJ2-5	TRBV5-4	.	.	TGTGCCAGCAGCTTGGGGGACCGCAGAGAGACCCAGTACTTC	CASSLGDRRETQYF
TRBJ2-5	TRBV18	TRBD2	.	TGTGCCAGCTCACCACAGCGGGGGCAAGAGACCCAGTACTTC	CASSPQRGQETQYF
TRBJ2-7	TRBV29-1	TRBD1	.	TGCAGCGTTCGGACAGGGGGCGGTTACGAGCAGTACTTC	CSVRTGGGYEQYF
TRBJ1-2	TRBV30	.	.	TGTGCCTGGAGTGGCTTTTCCCTTAGCCACACCTTC	CAWSGFSLSHTF
TRBJ1-2	TRBV4-3	.	once	TGCGCCAGCAGCCGAGAGGGCAGTCAAGGGAACTATGGCTACACCTTC	CASSREGSQGNYGYTF
TRBJ1-4	TRBV12-3/TRBV12-4	.	.	TGTGCCAGCAGTTTAGCGCCGGAAAAACTGTTTTTT	CASSLAPEKLFF
TRBJ1-6	TRBV5-1	.	.	TGCGCCAGCAGCTTGGATCAGGTTACTTATAATTCACCCCTCCACTTT	CASSLDQVTYNSPLHF
TRBJ1-2	TRBV4-1	TRBD1	.	TGCGCCAGCAGCCAAGAGGACAGGGGATATGGCTACACCTTC	CASSQEDRGYGYTF
TRBJ2-1	TRBV18	TRBD2	few	TGTGCCAGCTCACCCGATAGCGGGGGGGCCCGTAGTGAGCAGTTCTTC	CASSPDSGGARSEQFF
TRBJ1-5	TRBV27	.	once	TGTGCCAGCAGTAAGGGGCTGGGGAGCAATCAGCCCCAGCATTTT	CASSKGLGSNQPQHF
TRBJ2-3	TRBV28	.	.	TGTGCCAGCAGTTTAAGGCCGGGGAGCACAGATACGCAGTATTTT	CASSLRPGSTDTQYF
TRBJ2-4	TRBV28	TRBD2	.	TGTGCCAGCAGTTCAGCGGGAGAGGCCAAAAACATTCAGTACTTC	CASSSAGEAKNIQYF
TRBJ1-2	TRBV7-8	.	.	TGTGCCAGCAGCTTAGAGGGGTCGCGGGGCTACACCTTC	CASSLEGSRGYTF
TRBJ2-1	TRBV12-5	.	.	TGTGCTAGTGGTTTGGGGACCAGCCTTGGGGATGAGCAGTTCTTC	CASGLGTSLGDEQFF
TRBJ2-7	TRBV27	TRBD1	.	TGTGCCAGCAGCTTAGTAGGGGGCAGGACCTACGAGCAGTACTTC	CASSLVGGRTYEQYF
TRBJ1-2	TRBV30	.	.	TGTGCCTGGAGTGTACGGGGGGCGTCCACTAACTATGGCTACACCTTC	CAWSVRGASTNYGYTF
TRBJ2-5	TRBV6-2/TRBV6-3	.	once	TGTGCCAGCAGTTACTCCACAGGGTCCAGGGAGACCCAGTACTTC	CASSYSTGSRETQYF